These 24 T cell receptor beta chains came from one sample sequenced in a study of T cells in Graves' hyperthyroidism and ophthalmopathy. The investigators amplified TCR beta CDR3 regions from RNA transcripts. During a first-round RT-PCR of the TCR CDR3, the HTBI primer set was used. TCRdb processed the multiplex PCR reads anew with MiXCR; each CDR3 protein has one entry. The repertoire holds almost 350,000 distinct CDR3 sequences, with 15% to 20% as singletons. The sequenced sample was blood. Receptors originate from a woman aged 40 to 49 with Graves' ophthalmopathy.

Ten or more counts support this clonotype. V is TRBV11-2 and J is TRBJ2-5, with 10 positions matching TRBD2. The CDR3 runs to 16 residues. Looked up from germline, CDR1 is SGHAT and CDR2 is FQNNGV. Trimming took 4 bases from V and 5 from J; bases not matched to a gene: 10. CDR3 sequence: CASSSSTSGRGETQYF. The CDR3 DNA reads TGTGCCAGCAGCTCATCGACTAGCGGGCGGGGGGAGACCCAGTACTTC.

This clonotype was seen repeatedly, ten times or more. The chain combines TRBV14 with TRBJ2-5; D gene unclear. Trimming shortened V by 2 bases and J by 5 bases, and 9 bases separated the two germline ends. CDR1 and CDR2 from the germline V gene are SGHDN and FVKESK. This CDR3 has 13 residues. The CDR3 DNA sequence: TGTGCCAGCAGCCAATTTAATCAGGAGACCCAGTACTTC. Its protein product is CASSQFNQETQYF.

This clonotype was detected many times. The gene calls are TRBV6-1 and TRBJ2-7; TRBD1 matches at 10 bases. V trimming: 4 bases; J trimming: 1 base; junction bases outside the gene matches: 4. Looked up from germline, CDR1 is MNHNS and CDR2 is SASEGT. This CDR3 is built from 15 residues. CDR3 DNA: TGTGCCAGCAGTGCGGGGACAGGGGTTTCCTACGAGCAGTACTTC. Translation: CASSAGTGVSYEQYF.

This chain joins TRBV28 and TRBJ2-7, with D perhaps being TRBD1 or TRBD2 (6 bases each). Germline assignment: CDR1 MDHEN and CDR2 SYDVKM. The CDR3 covers 14 residues. Deletions cut 2 bases from V and 9 bases from J, with 17 bases between. The CDR3 loop is CASSLSPRGGGQYF. The CDR3 DNA follows: TGTGCCAGCAGTTTAAGCCCTCGCGGAGGGGGGCAGTACTTC.

There are many counts of this clonotype. The chain has TRBV6-2 or TRBV6-3 and TRBJ1-3; D gene uncertain. The CDR3 runs to 12 residues. In germline, CDR1 is MNHEY, CDR2 SVGEGT. V lost 5 bases to trimming and J lost 2 bases, with 4 bases between them. The CDR3 nucleotides are TGTGCCAGCAGTCCGACTGGAAACACCATATATTTT. Translating it yields CASSPTGNTIYF.

This chain links TRBV27 with TRBJ2-7; unclear D gene. CDR1 is MNHEY and CDR2 is SMNVEV in the germline V gene (reference sequence). There are 15 residues in the CDR3. V was cut by 3 bases and J by 0 bases, with 12 bases left in between. The DNA for the CDR3 is TGTGCCAGCAGTTTGGGAAACAGCTACTCCTACGAGCAGTACTTC. The encoded protein is CASSLGNSYSYEQYF.

In its sample, this clonotype was seen many times. It may be a read error: a sequence one base away is much more abundant. The J gene is TRBJ2-5, the V gene TRBV7-2; TRBD2 aligns across 8 bases. CDR3 length: 14 amino acids. Looked up from germline, CDR1 is SGHTA and CDR2 is FQGNSA. V lost 5 bases to trimming and J lost 0 bases; unmatched junction nucleotides: 2. Here the CDR3 reads CASSRGGNQETQYF. As DNA, the CDR3 is TGTGCCAGCAGCCGCGGGGGGAACCAAGAGACCCAGTACTTC.

Many counts were recorded for this clonotype. The chain recombines TRBV19 with TRBJ1-1; the D is unclear. Germline CDR1 is LNHDA and CDR2 is SQIVND (reference sequence). V gave up 3 bases and J gave up 5 bases, with 19 bases separating them. This CDR3 has 16 amino acids. For the CDR3, the DNA is TGTGCCAGTAGTATGGTGCGTCAACCACTGGGGACTGAAGCTTTCTTT. Its translation: CASSMVRQPLGTEAFF.

This clonotype was counted at least ten times. The V call is TRBV6-2 or TRBV6-3, the J call TRBJ1-5, with TRBD1 as a possible D gene (5 bases). The CDR3 is 18 amino acids. Trimming shortened V by 6 bases and J by 3 bases, and 24 bases separated the two germline ends. Germline-derived CDR1 and CDR2 are MNHEY and SVGEGT. The CDR3 reads CASSWKKRTRLYNQPQHF. The DNA for the CDR3 is TGTGCCAGCAGCTGGAAAAAGAGGACACGACTTTACAATCAGCCCCAGCATTTT.

This clonotype was observed many times. The rearrangement joins TRBV12-3 or TRBV12-4 to TRBJ1-5; tentatively, D is TRBD1 (5 bases). The CDR3 totals 14 residues. Trimming took 5 bases from V and 5 from J, leaving 13 bases between them. The CDR3: CASSPGHSHQPQHF. CDR3 bases: TGTGCCAGCAGTCCAGGACACTCCCATCAGCCCCAGCATTTT.

In this sample, this clonotype turned up many times. The V call is TRBV10-2, the J call TRBJ1-3, with TRBD1 matching 11 bases. Germline V gives CDR1 WSHSY, CDR2 SAAADI. The CDR3 sequence is 17 residues long. V was clipped by 4 bases and J by 1 base; unmatched bases: 6. This chain's CDR3 is CASSGGQGARSGNTIYF. The CDR3 nucleotides read TGCGCCAGCAGTGGTGGACAGGGGGCACGGTCTGGAAACACCATATATTTT.

Comments on this clonotype: A much larger clone differs from this one at a single base, so this may be a read error. The CDR3 does not close with the conserved phenylalanine or tryptophan, likely indicating a read error. V usage is TRBV11-2 and J usage is TRBJ1-1; D is ambiguous. The CDR3 spans 12 residues. CDR1 and CDR2 (germline): SGHAT, FQNNGV. Trimming pared 3 bases from V and 8 bases from J, leaving 10 bases between. The CDR3 sequence is CASSFVADEAFS. The CDR3 region has the DNA TGTGCCAGCAGCTTCGTAGCGGACGAAGCTTTCTCT.

The chain carries TRBV28 and TRBJ2-7; D is possibly TRBD1 (5 bases). Germline CDR1 reads MDHEN; CDR2 reads SYDVKM. The CDR3 loop spans 15 amino acids. V lost 5 bases and J 1 base, leaving 15 bases between the germline ends. In nucleotides, the CDR3 is TGTGCCAGCAGTGCGACTGGGGCAAAATCCTACGAGCAGTACTTC. Translating gives CASSATGAKSYEQYF.

This clonotype has at least ten counts. The chain employs TRBV28 and TRBJ1-5, with D unresolved. Germline lookup yields CDR1 MDHEN and CDR2 SYDVKM. The CDR3 has 16 residues. Trimming shortened V by 6 bases and J by 0 bases, and 15 bases separated the two germline ends. CDR3 DNA: TGTGCCAGCAGCTTTTACAGTCCTTATAGCAATCAGCCCCAGCATTTT. This codes for CASSFYSPYSNQPQHF.

This clonotype showed up many times. The J gene is TRBJ1-1, the V gene TRBV3-1, with D perhaps TRBD1 (5 bases). V dropped 1 base and J dropped 6 bases, with 9 bases sitting between them. The CDR3 covers 13 residues. The germline V gene encodes CDR1 LGHDT and CDR2 YNNKEL (reference sequence). The CDR3 coding sequence is TGTGCCAGCAGCCAAGTTACAGGAGCTGAAGCTTTCTTT. As protein: CASSQVTGAEAFF.

This clonotype was counted between two and nine times. This sequence joins TRBV20-1 and TRBJ2-7; 9 positions agree with TRBD1. The germline V gene has CDR1 DFQATT and CDR2 SNEGSKA (reference sequence). Unmatched junction bases numbered 11, after V lost 8 bases and J lost 6 bases. CDR3 length: 13 residues. The CDR3 sequence: CSLAGDREGEQYF. The DNA for the CDR3 is TGCAGTCTCGCAGGGGACAGGGAGGGCGAGCAGTACTTC.

The genes are TRBV11-1 and TRBJ2-2, with D possibly being TRBD1 (6 bases). The CDR3 has 16 residues. V was clipped by 5 bases and J by 3 bases, with 16 bases between them. From germline, CDR1 is SGHAT and CDR2 FQDESV (reference sequence). This CDR3 is CASSPQGGADTGELFF. In nucleotides, the CDR3 is TGTGCCAGCAGCCCCCAAGGGGGAGCGGACACCGGGGAGCTGTTTTTT.

The chain joins TRBV11-2 to TRBJ2-7; 9 positions match TRBD2. V dropped 6 bases and J dropped 1; count of bases not matched to a gene: 10. This CDR3 is 16 amino acids long. The germline V gene has CDR1 SGHAT and CDR2 FQNNGV. The CDR3 bases are TGTGCCAGCAGTTTACTCTCCCTAGCGGGATCCTACGAGCAGTACTTC. It is translated as CASSLLSLAGSYEQYF.

In this sample, this clonotype turned up many times. The chain links TRBV28 to TRBJ2-7; 12 bases align to TRBD2. The CDR3 covers 16 residues. CDR1 and CDR2 (germline): MDHEN, SYDVKM. The V gene end was trimmed by 6 bases and the J gene end by 3 bases; junction bases not matched to a gene: 9. The CDR3 DNA reads as TGTGCCAGCAGGGATGGACTAGCGGGGATAGTCTACGAGCAGTACTTC. It encodes CASRDGLAGIVYEQYF.

This clonotype appeared many times. The chain has TRBV6-2 or TRBV6-3 and TRBJ1-2, with D unclear. There are 10 residues in the CDR3. Per the germline V gene, CDR1 is MNHEY and CDR2 is SVGEGT. Trimming stripped 8 bases from V and 4 bases from J, with 5 bases between. CDR3 sequence: CASGTYGYTF. The CDR3 DNA reads TGTGCCAGCGGTACCTATGGCTACACCTTC.

The chain combines TRBV3-1 with TRBJ1-1; 8 positions agree with TRBD1. CDR3 length equals 17 residues. CDR1 is LGHDT and CDR2 is YNNKEL in the germline V gene (reference sequence). After removal of 2 bases from V and 0 bases from J, the junction contained 8 bases not matched to a gene. The CDR3 DNA sequence: TGTGCCAGCAGCCAAAGGACAGGGCGGGGGATGAACACTGAAGCTTTCTTT. Protein: CASSQRTGRGMNTEAFF. The full variable domain, completed using reference TRBV3-1 and TRBJ1-1, is DTAVSQTPKYLVTQMGNDKSIKCEQNLGHDTMYWYKQDSKKFLKIMFSYNNKELIINETVPNRFSPKSPDKAHLNLHINSLELGDSAVYFCASSQRTGRGMNTEAFFGQGTRLTVV.

Ten or more counts support this clonotype. This chain connects TRBV20-1 to TRBJ2-5, with 14 bases matching TRBD2. The J segment lost 5 bases and the V segment lost 5 bases, leaving 7 bases of the junction unmatched. CDR1 DFQATT and CDR2 SNEGSKA come from the germline V gene (reference sequence). The CDR3 extends over 15 amino acids. CDR3 in amino acids: CSAPETSGRGETQYF. The DNA for the CDR3 is TGCAGTGCTCCAGAGACTAGCGGGAGGGGGGAGACCCAGTACTTC.

This clonotype came up many times. This chain links TRBV20-1 with TRBJ1-1, with 7 bases aligning to TRBD1. V was clipped by 3 bases and J by 3 bases; unmatched bases: 10. The CDR3 is 15 residues long. Germline V lookup: CDR1 DFQATT, CDR2 SNEGSKA (reference sequence). DNA for the CDR3: TGCAGTGCTAGGATCGACAGGGAGAGTGACACTGAAGCTTTCTTT. This codes for CSARIDRESDTEAFF.

Ten or more counts support this clonotype. The J gene is TRBJ1-5, the V gene TRBV24-1, with unresolved D. The CDR3 is 15 amino acids. Germline-derived CDR1 and CDR2 are KGHDR and SFDVKD. Trimming removed 4 bases at V and 15 bases at J, with 24 bases between. CDR3 in DNA: TGTGCCACCAGTGACCCATCCACCGGCGTGGGAGGTCTGCATTTT. This translates into CATSDPSTGVGGLHF.